This TCR beta chain was found in a study of cytomegalovirus exposure and HLA in healthy donors. Findings of the study overall: A previous analysis found most TCR beta V segments productive roughly 87% or roughly 30% of the time.

Notes on this clone: Antigen specificity is unknown.

The CDR3 totals 13 residues. Germline-derived CDR1 and CDR2 are MNHNY and SVGAGI (reference sequence). In the PCR, 60 Vbeta and 13 Jbeta primers were used. Sequencing used immunoSEQ multiplex PCR; TCRdb keeps in-frame clones, though not all of them. The data contain over 100,000 clones, 70% to 75% of them singletons. Donors consisted of healthy bone marrow donors. The chain is built from TRBV6-6 and TRBJ2-5; tentative D call: TRBD2 (6 bases). The end of the DNA is better explained by TRBJ2-7, so the J call may be wrong. This receptor was taken from a woman in her 40s in good health and CMV-seropositive. The specimen was PBMCs. The CDR3 is CASSQTRGVEQYF. The CDR3 DNA sequence: TGTGCCAGCAGCCAAACGCGGGGCGTCGAGCAGTACTTC.